One and the same sample provided the 31 T cell receptor beta chains below, sequenced in a study of Ad26.COV2.S vaccination and SARS-CoV-2 variants. The sample's treatment: 19 received Ad26.COV2.S at low or high dose, single or two shots; about 5 received placebo; per-sample allocation not given. On day 63 after the first injection, vaccine and placebo recipients gave samples. Clones were read by immunoSEQ multiplex PCR, and TCRdb kept only the in-frame ones, dropping some. Of under 500,000 clones in the sample, approximately 92% were seen once. The input for sequencing was peripheral blood, taken in a trial of Ad26.COV2.S vaccine versus placebo. The receptors were gathered from a person aged 18-65 years who received the Ad26.COV2.S COVID-19 vaccine or a placebo.

This clone is a singleton in its sample. The chain carries TRBV28 and TRBJ2-7; 11 bases align to TRBD1. The V gene end was trimmed by 5 bases and the J gene end by 2 bases; junction bases not matched to a gene: 14. Germline assignment: CDR1 MDHEN and CDR2 SYDVKM. This CDR3 region has 18 residues. CDR3 coding DNA: TGTGCCAGCAGTCCCTGGACAGGGGGCGCCTATGTCCCCTACGAGCAGTACTTC. It encodes CASSPWTGGAYVPYEQYF.

The V and J genes are TRBV24-1 and TRBJ2-7; 11 bases are a match to TRBD1. The germline V gene has CDR1 KGHDR and CDR2 SFDVKD. This CDR3 is built from 16 residues. V was clipped by 2 bases and J by 7 bases; unmatched bases: 9. The CDR3 sequence: CATSDSGQGALVEQYF. CDR3 DNA sequence: TGTGCCACCAGTGATTCCGGACAGGGGGCTTTGGTTGAGCAGTACTTC.

The chain has TRBV19 and TRBJ2-7, with D maybe TRBD1 (6 bases). Germline V gene lookup returns CDR1 LNHDA and CDR2 SQIVND (reference sequence). The CDR3 contains 13 residues. V was clipped by 6 bases and J by 2 bases, with 11 bases between them. CDR3 residues: CASRRDRTYEQYF. The DNA for the CDR3 is TGTGCCAGTAGGAGAGACAGGACCTACGAGCAGTACTTC. Full variable domain (missing parts from reference TRBV19 and TRBJ2-7): DGGITQSPKYLFRKEGQNVTLSCEQNLNHDAMYWYRQDPGQGLRLIYYSQIVNDFQKGDIAEGYSVSREKKESFPLTVTSAQKNPTAFYLCASRRDRTYEQYFGPGTRLTVT.

This chain uses TRBV3-1 (or the pseudogene TRBV3-2) with TRBJ2-1, with D uncertain. Germline lookup yields CDR1 LGHDT and CDR2 YNNKEL (reference sequence). This CDR3 is 11 amino acids long. The germline V and J ends were trimmed by 5 bases and 10 bases, with 9 bases remaining between them. The CDR3 DNA sequence: TGTGCCAGCAGCGTAGGTGGGGAGCAGTTCTTC. Amino acid sequence: CASSVGGEQFF.

The V gene is TRBV29-1, the J gene TRBJ1-6; D remains ambiguous. Trimming shortened V by 5 bases and J by 9 bases, and 11 bases separated the two germline ends. CDR3 length: 12 residues. The germline gives CDR1 SQVTM, CDR2 ANQGSEA. The CDR3: CSVSERGSPLHF. DNA of the CDR3: TGCAGCGTTTCGGAGCGGGGTTCACCCCTCCACTTT.

V and J are TRBV6-6 and TRBJ1-1; no firm D call. This CDR3 region has 15 residues. Germline V CDR1 and CDR2: MNHNY, SVGAGI (reference sequence). The V end lost 2 bases, the J end lost 1 base, and 11 bases lay between the germline ends. CDR3 amino acids: CASSYVGFGNTEAFF. The CDR3 DNA reads TGTGCCAGCAGTTACGTGGGGTTTGGGAACACTGAAGCTTTCTTT.

Only one count was recorded for this clone. V usage is TRBV5-4 and J usage is TRBJ1-6, with D possibly matching TRBD1 (5 bases). The CDR3 is 16 amino acids. Per the germline V gene, CDR1 is SGHNT and CDR2 is YYREEE (reference sequence). V lost 4 bases and J lost 0, with 11 bases in between. Written as DNA, the CDR3 is TGTGCCAGCAGCCCCGGGGGGAGCTCCTATAATTCACCCCTCCACTTT. Its translation is CASSPGGSSYNSPLHF.

The chain joins TRBV5-6 to TRBJ1-1; a possible D gene is TRBD1 (5 bases). There are 14 residues in the CDR3. Trimming removed 6 bases at V and 7 bases at J, with 19 bases between. Germline V gene sequence: CDR1 SGHDT, CDR2 YYEEEE. The CDR3 coding sequence is TGTGCCAGCATACTGACGGGAGGGACTAGTGAAGCTTTCTTT. This sequence encodes CASILTGGTSEAFF.

V usage is TRBV18 and J usage is TRBJ1-1; 10 nucleotides match TRBD1. CDR3 length equals 19 residues. V was pared by 2 bases and J by 3 bases, with 15 bases of the junction left unmatched. CDR1 is KGHSH, CDR2 LQKENI, per germline. The CDR3 loop reads CASSPMIVSMGTGDTEAFF. The DNA for the CDR3 is TGTGCCAGCTCACCAATGATAGTTTCCATGGGGACAGGGGACACTGAAGCTTTCTTT.

J is TRBJ1-5 and V is TRBV15; D is undetermined. This CDR3 has 14 residues. Trimming removed 0 bases from V and 7 bases from J, with 10 bases in between. From germline, CDR1 is LNHNV and CDR2 YYDKDF (reference sequence). The CDR3 sequence is CATSRDLGWQPQHF. CDR3 DNA sequence: TGTGCCACCAGCAGAGATTTGGGGTGGCAGCCCCAGCATTTT.

The count of this clone is one. The V and J genes are TRBV5-6 and TRBJ2-6; D is unclear. Germline loops: CDR1 SGHDT, CDR2 YYEEEE. The CDR3 covers 15 residues. V lost 2 bases, J lost 0 bases, and 6 bases lay in between. The CDR3 reads CASSFSFSGANVLTF. The CDR3 DNA follows: TGTGCCAGCAGCTTTAGCTTCTCTGGGGCCAACGTCCTGACTTTC.

A single count supports this clone. One junction end disagrees with the germline gene, perhaps due to a read error. This sequence joins TRBV5-6 and TRBJ2-5; 9 positions match TRBD2. Germline CDR1 and CDR2: SGHDT and YYEEEE. This CDR3 region has 13 residues. CDR3 protein: CASSLVLAGLADF. The CDR3 nucleotides are TGTGCCAGCAGCTTGGTGCTAGCGGGGCTCGCAGACTTC.

Details on this clone: The junction departs from germline at one end; a sequencing error may be responsible. The V and J genes are TRBV29-1 and TRBJ2-5; no reliable D call. The CDR3 totals 10 residues. The germline CDR1 and CDR2 sequences are SQVTM and ANQGSEA. The CDR3 coding sequence is TGCAGCGTTCAAGAAGAGACCCAGTACTTC. Protein sequence: CSVQEETQYF.

The DNA of the CDR3 is TGTGCCAGCCACCAGGGGCGGGGGGGCCCAGAGACCCAGTACTTC. Its translation is CASHQGRGGPETQYF. The V call is TRBV5-4, the J call TRBJ2-5; TRBD2 aligns across 9 bases. V shed 7 bases, J shed 4 bases, and the junction held 11 bases outside the gene matches. Germline values: CDR1 SGHNT, CDR2 YYREEE (reference sequence). The CDR3 totals 15 residues.

V is TRBV30 and J is TRBJ2-5, with D unresolved. The germline gives CDR1 GTSNPN, CDR2 SVGIG (reference sequence). The CDR3 extends over 13 amino acids. The V end was cut by 1 base, the J end by 5 bases, with 11 bases between. DNA for the CDR3: TGTGCCTGGAGTGGTGCCCGGCCGGAGACCCAGTACTTC. It is translated as CAWSGARPETQYF.

The chain employs TRBV7-2 and TRBJ1-2; 7 bases are a match to TRBD1. This CDR3 region has 16 residues. With 3 bases clipped from V and 4 bases from J, the junction kept 11 bases outside the gene matches. Germline CDR1 reads SGHTA; CDR2 reads FQGNSA. CDR3 in amino acids: CASSLGNGGGFYGYTF. Here the CDR3 DNA reads TGTGCCAGCAGCTTGGGGAATGGAGGGGGCTTCTATGGCTACACCTTC.

The rearrangement links TRBV5-1 to TRBJ2-3; D is perhaps TRBD1 (6 bases). CDR3 length equals 14 residues. The germline V gene has CDR1 SGHRS and CDR2 YFSETQ. Trimming took off 7 bases at V and 2 bases at J, with 14 bases between the two ends. The CDR3 nucleotides read TGCGCCAGCGGGACACCGGCCTACACAGATACGCAGTATTTT. This encodes CASGTPAYTDTQYF.

The rearrangement links TRBV5-1 to TRBJ1-3; 7 bases line up with TRBD1. This CDR3 has 13 amino acids. With V trimmed by 4 bases and J by 2 bases, 0 bases remained unmatched. Germline CDR1 reads SGHRS; CDR2 reads YFSETQ. The CDR3 DNA reads TGCGCCAGCAGCCAGGGGGCTGGAAACACCATATATTTT. It translates to CASSQGAGNTIYF.

This chain connects TRBV7-8 to TRBJ2-1, with TRBD1 matching over 10 bases. The J segment lost 8 bases and the V segment lost 3 bases, leaving 7 bases of the junction unmatched. This CDR3 region has 15 residues. Germline V gene sequence: CDR1 SGHVS, CDR2 FQNEAQ. The CDR3 DNA reads TGTGCCAGCAGCTTCGACAGGGGGCGATCTCATGAGCAGTTCTTC. Translating it yields CASSFDRGRSHEQFF.

The genes are TRBV30 and TRBJ1-6; weak D call: TRBD1 (5 bases). Germline V CDR1 and CDR2: GTSNPN, SVGIG (reference sequence). V lost 3 bases, J lost 4 bases, and 16 bases lay in between. CDR3 length: 16 residues. The CDR3 reads CAWRPTALLYNSPLHF. The CDR3 DNA is TGTGCCTGGAGGCCGACAGCCCTTCTTTATAATTCACCCCTCCACTTT.

The V call is TRBV11-2, the J call TRBJ2-7; maybe TRBD1 (5 bases). Looked up from germline, CDR1 is SGHAT and CDR2 is FQNNGV. V lost 5 bases to trimming and J lost 5 bases, with 19 bases between them. The CDR3 covers 15 residues. The CDR3 reads CASSHTHQGYDEQYF. DNA for the CDR3: TGTGCCAGCAGCCATACACATCAGGGCTACGACGAGCAGTACTTC.

The V and J genes are TRBV5-1 and TRBJ2-7; 9 nucleotides match TRBD1. J gave up 2 bases and V 4 bases, and 10 bases lay outside the gene matches. The CDR3 length is 16 residues. Germline-derived CDR1 and CDR2 are SGHRS and YFSETQ. The CDR3 loop is CASSPLGQGQAYEQYF. The CDR3 DNA follows: TGCGCCAGCAGCCCCTTGGGACAGGGCCAGGCCTACGAGCAGTACTTC.

About this clone itself: Other DNA sequences in the sample encode the same CDR3. The rearrangement uses TRBV27 and TRBJ2-7, with D perhaps TRBD2 (5 bases). CDR3 size: 13 residues. Trimming stripped 2 bases from V and 2 bases from J, with 7 bases between. Germline lookup yields CDR1 MNHEY and CDR2 SMNVEV (reference sequence). In nucleotides, the CDR3 is TGTGCCAGCAGTTTAACGGGGACCTACGAGCAGTACTTC. This sequence encodes CASSLTGTYEQYF.

This clone occurred once. This rearrangement joins TRBV5-1 to TRBJ2-5, with D unclear. Germline CDR1 SGHRS, CDR2 YFSETQ. There are 14 residues in the CDR3. Trimming shortened V by 8 bases and J by 2 bases, and 16 bases separated the two germline ends. In DNA form, the CDR3 reads TGCGCCAGTAAGAGAACGGAGCCGCAAGAGACCCAGTACTTC. Translated: CASKRTEPQETQYF.

The sample holds one count of this clone. This chain uses TRBV30 with TRBJ1-1; tentative D call: TRBD1 (6 bases). The CDR3 sequence is 15 residues long. V gave up 4 bases and J gave up 2 bases, with 17 bases separating them. Per the germline V gene, CDR1 is GTSNPN and CDR2 is SVGIG (reference sequence). The CDR3 sequence is CAWNRDMRPNTEAFF. The CDR3 nucleotides read TGTGCCTGGAATAGGGACATGAGACCCAACACTGAAGCTTTCTTT. The full variable domain, with the rest looked up from reference TRBV30 and TRBJ1-1, is SQTIHQWPATLVQPVGSPLSLECTVEGTSNPNLYWYRQAAGRGLQLLFYSVGIGQISSEVPQNLSASRPQDRQFILSSKKLLLSDSGFYLCAWNRDMRPNTEAFFGQGTRLTVV.

In this sample, this clone turned up a few times. The chain uses TRBV29-1 and TRBJ1-5, with a tentative D call TRBD1 (5 bases). Germline-derived CDR1 and CDR2 are SQVTM and ANQGSEA. The CDR3 runs to 13 residues. Trimming left V 0 bases short and J 3 bases short, with 6 bases between. CDR3 DNA: TGCAGCGTTGAAGAGGGGACCAATCAGCCCCAGCATTTT. Amino acid sequence: CSVEEGTNQPQHF.

CDR3 DNA sequence: TGTGCCACCAGTGGGCCCAAAACGGCCTGGCCCCAGCATTTT. Its protein is CATSGPKTAWPQHF. The chain combines TRBV24-1 with TRBJ1-5; no definite D call. This CDR3 comprises 14 residues. Trimming stripped 5 bases from V and 9 bases from J, with 16 bases between. Germline CDR1 is KGHDR and CDR2 is SFDVKD.

This clone appeared once. The chain uses TRBV11-2 and TRBJ2-7, with D uncertain. Per the germline V gene, CDR1 is SGHAT and CDR2 is FQNNGV. V was pared by 3 bases and J by 3 bases, with 6 bases between. CDR3 length: 12 residues. The CDR3 here is CASSFLDYEQYF. The CDR3 DNA sequence: TGTGCCAGCAGCTTTTTGGACTACGAGCAGTACTTC.

This chain links TRBV7-2 with TRBJ1-1; 8 bases are a match to TRBD1. The germline gives CDR1 SGHTA, CDR2 FQGNSA. The CDR3 is 13 amino acids. V gave up 8 bases and J gave up 5 bases; unmatched junction bases: 7. This chain's CDR3 is CASRTGTTTEAFF. The DNA of the CDR3 is TGTGCCAGCCGGACAGGGACAACGACTGAAGCTTTCTTT. Drawing the rest from reference TRBV7-2 and TRBJ1-1, the complete variable domain is GAGVSQSPSNKVTEKGKDVELRCDPISGHTALYWYRQSLGQGLEFLIYFQGNSAPDKSGLPSDRFSAERTGGSVSTLTIQRTQQEDSAVYLCASRTGTTTEAFFGQGTRLTVV.

The rearrangement joins TRBV6-5 to TRBJ1-1; 7 nucleotides align to TRBD1. The CDR3 has 14 amino acids. V lost 6 bases and J lost 5; bases outside the gene matches: 9. In germline, CDR1 is MNHEY, CDR2 SVGAGI. The CDR3 DNA reads TGTGCCAGCAGGTCCTGGACAGGAAGGACTGAAGCTTTCTTT. Protein product: CASRSWTGRTEAFF.

This CDR3 reads CASSLAHKGVNNQPQHF. The CDR3 DNA is TGTGCCAGCAGCTTAGCGCATAAGGGGGTAAACAATCAGCCCCAGCATTTT. V gene TRBV7-9 combines with J gene TRBJ1-5; possibly TRBD1 for D (6 bases). CDR3 size: 17 residues. Germline CDR1 reads SEHNR; CDR2 reads FQNEAQ (reference sequence). V lost 0 bases and J lost 3, with 15 bases in between.